These T cell receptor beta chains were read from a single sample in a study of regulatory T cells in long-lasting Graves disease. TCRdb redid the calling of the multiplex PCR reads with MiXCR, one entry per CDR3 protein. The sample holds 420,000 or so distinct CDR3 sequences, about a sixth seen once. The same specimen was also included in a second study, on T cells in Graves' hyperthyroidism and ophthalmopathy.

This specimen consisted of peripheral blood mononuclear cells (PBMCs), obtained at new diagnosis, from a patient treated with antithyroid drugs. These receptors all stem from a woman aged 18 to 35 with Graves disease. Each CDR3 is given with its conserved first and last residue. D genes are given only for firm matches. Clone size is not always given. Where it is, it says once, few, many or a class for expanded clones.

v_call: TRBV6-2/TRBV6-3
clone_size: few
j_call: TRBJ2-7
cdr3_length: 15
d_call: -
cdr3_aa: CASSSLQGNNYEQYF
cdr3_nt: TGTGCCAGCAGTTCTCTCCAGGGGAACAACTACGAGCAGTACTTC

v_call: TRBV9
clone_size: many
j_call: TRBJ2-1
cdr3_length: 16
d_call: -
cdr3_aa: CASSVGEGGAQGEQFF
cdr3_nt: TGTGCCAGCAGCGTAGGTGAGGGGGGTGCTCAGGGTGAGCAGTTCTTC

v_call: TRBV2
clone_size: many
j_call: TRBJ2-1
cdr3_length: 12
d_call: -
cdr3_aa: CASNDIYNEQFF
cdr3_nt: TGTGCCAGCAACGACATCTACAATGAGCAGTTCTTC

v_call: TRBV12-3/TRBV12-4
clone_size: many
j_call: TRBJ2-3
cdr3_length: 16
d_call: -
cdr3_aa: CASSFSSGRRTDTQYF
cdr3_nt: TGTGCCAGCAGTTTTAGTAGCGGAAGACGCACAGATACGCAGTATTTT

v_call: TRBV4-1
clone_size: -
j_call: TRBJ2-5
cdr3_length: 17
d_call: TRBD2
cdr3_aa: CASSQDHGGLGQETQYF
cdr3_nt: TGCGCCAGCAGCCAAGATCATGGGGGACTAGGACAAGAGACCCAGTACTTC

v_call: TRBV18
clone_size: few
j_call: TRBJ2-1
cdr3_length: 17
d_call: -
cdr3_aa: CASSPGGALTFYNEQFF
cdr3_nt: TGTGCCAGCTCACCGGGTGGGGCCCTCACCTTCTACAATGAGCAGTTCTTC

v_call: TRBV3-1
clone_size: many
j_call: TRBJ2-7
cdr3_length: 15
d_call: TRBD2
cdr3_aa: CASSQLAGVKYEQYF
cdr3_nt: TGTGCCAGCAGCCAACTAGCGGGAGTGAAGTACGAGCAGTACTTC

v_call: TRBV28
clone_size: few
j_call: TRBJ1-4
cdr3_length: 13
d_call: -
cdr3_aa: CASRTGLNEKLFF
cdr3_nt: TGTGCCAGCAGGACAGGCCTCAATGAAAAACTGTTTTTT

v_call: TRBV11-2
clone_size: few
j_call: TRBJ2-7
cdr3_length: 14
d_call: -
cdr3_aa: CASSFGPSSYGQYF
cdr3_nt: TGTGCCAGCAGCTTTGGTCCTTCTTCCTACGGGCAGTACTTC

v_call: TRBV28
clone_size: many
j_call: TRBJ2-3
cdr3_length: 14
d_call: TRBD1
cdr3_aa: CASLTGGLTDTQYF
cdr3_nt: TGTGCCAGCCTCACAGGGGGCTTAACAGATACGCAGTATTTT

v_call: TRBV20-1
clone_size: -
j_call: TRBJ2-1
cdr3_length: 11
d_call: -
cdr3_aa: CSARVRGEQFF
cdr3_nt: TGCAGTGCTAGAGTGCGGGGTGAGCAGTTCTTC

v_call: TRBV7-3
clone_size: few
j_call: TRBJ2-2
cdr3_length: 15
d_call: -
cdr3_aa: CASSLIKAGDGELFF
cdr3_nt: TGTGCCAGCAGCTTAATTAAGGCAGGGGACGGGGAGCTGTTTTTT

v_call: TRBV6-2/TRBV6-3
clone_size: -
j_call: TRBJ1-2
cdr3_length: 12
d_call: -
cdr3_aa: CATKEGVYGYTF
cdr3_nt: TGTGCCACCAAGGAGGGAGTCTATGGCTACACCTTC

v_call: TRBV5-1
clone_size: many
j_call: TRBJ2-1
cdr3_length: 15
d_call: TRBD2
cdr3_aa: CASSLGTSVADEQFF
cdr3_nt: TGCGCCAGCAGCTTAGGGACTAGCGTGGCGGATGAGCAGTTCTTC

v_call: TRBV5-8
clone_size: -
j_call: TRBJ2-1
cdr3_length: 16
d_call: -
cdr3_aa: CAIPSPGTQPYNEQFF
cdr3_nt: TGTGCCATTCCTTCGCCGGGGACACAACCCTACAATGAGCAGTTCTTC

v_call: TRBV20-1
clone_size: many
j_call: TRBJ2-7
cdr3_length: 15
d_call: TRBD2
cdr3_aa: CSARGAGVFPYEQYF
cdr3_nt: TGCAGTGCTAGAGGAGCGGGAGTGTTTCCCTACGAGCAGTACTTC

v_call: TRBV5-6
clone_size: few
j_call: TRBJ2-5
cdr3_length: 15
d_call: -
cdr3_aa: CASSLIGDGQETQYF
cdr3_nt: TGTGCCAGCAGCTTGATTGGAGACGGACAAGAGACCCAGTACTTC

v_call: TRBV20-1
clone_size: many
j_call: TRBJ2-3
cdr3_length: 13
d_call: -
cdr3_aa: CSARVGGLTTQYF
cdr3_nt: TGCAGTGCTAGAGTCGGCGGACTGACTACGCAGTATTTT

v_call: TRBV19
clone_size: many
j_call: TRBJ2-3
cdr3_length: 16
d_call: TRBD2
cdr3_aa: CASSIDLAGGVDTQYF
cdr3_nt: TGTGCCAGTAGTATAGATCTAGCGGGAGGAGTAGATACGCAGTATTTT

v_call: TRBV5-1
clone_size: -
j_call: TRBJ1-2
cdr3_length: 13
d_call: -
cdr3_aa: CASSQTGGTGYTF
cdr3_nt: TGCGCCAGCAGTCAGACAGGTGGTACTGGCTACACCTTC

v_call: TRBV9
clone_size: many
j_call: TRBJ2-3
cdr3_length: 18
d_call: TRBD2
cdr3_aa: CASSATSGSTLGTDTQYF
cdr3_nt: TGTGCCAGCAGCGCGACTAGCGGGAGTACCCTCGGCACAGATACGCAGTATTTT

v_call: TRBV29-1
clone_size: many
j_call: TRBJ2-7
cdr3_length: 12
d_call: TRBD2
cdr3_aa: CSVVAGLYEQYF
cdr3_nt: TGCAGCGTTGTAGCGGGGCTATACGAGCAGTACTTC

v_call: TRBV7-2
clone_size: many
j_call: TRBJ1-4
cdr3_length: 15
d_call: -
cdr3_aa: CASSLETGSLVKLFF
cdr3_nt: TGTGCCAGCAGCTTAGAGACCGGGTCTCTGGTAAAACTGTTTTTT

v_call: TRBV28
clone_size: many
j_call: TRBJ2-3
cdr3_length: 18
d_call: TRBD2
cdr3_aa: CASSTPWSGKVVTDTQYF
cdr3_nt: TGTGCCAGCAGTACCCCTTGGAGCGGGAAGGTAGTCACAGATACGCAGTATTTT

v_call: TRBV12-3/TRBV12-4
clone_size: -
j_call: TRBJ2-3
cdr3_length: 15
d_call: -
cdr3_aa: CASRGVTGPRDTQYF
cdr3_nt: TGTGCCAGCAGAGGGGTGACAGGACCGCGAGATACGCAGTATTTT

v_call: TRBV18
clone_size: few
j_call: TRBJ2-2
cdr3_length: 18
d_call: TRBD1
cdr3_aa: CASSQTRGRQGVTGELFF
cdr3_nt: TGTGCCAGCTCTCAGACCAGGGGGCGACAGGGAGTCACCGGGGAGCTGTTTTTT

v_call: TRBV7-9
clone_size: few
j_call: TRBJ2-2
cdr3_length: 18
d_call: TRBD2
cdr3_aa: CASSLSGWASGNTGELFF
cdr3_nt: TGTGCCAGCAGCTTATCCGGTTGGGCTAGCGGAAACACCGGGGAGCTGTTTTTT

v_call: TRBV18
clone_size: few
j_call: TRBJ2-4
cdr3_length: 18
d_call: -
cdr3_aa: CASSPPQTLNLAKNIQYF
cdr3_nt: TGTGCCAGCTCACCACCGCAGACACTGAATCTAGCCAAAAACATTCAGTACTTC

v_call: TRBV7-3
clone_size: few
j_call: TRBJ1-2
cdr3_length: 17
d_call: -
cdr3_aa: CASSLTPGPFTNYGYTF
cdr3_nt: TGTGCCAGCAGCTTAACCCCGGGACCGTTTACCAACTATGGCTACACCTTC

v_call: TRBV11-2
clone_size: many
j_call: TRBJ2-1
cdr3_length: 15
d_call: -
cdr3_aa: CASSLEPGTPNEQFF
cdr3_nt: TGTGCCAGCAGCTTAGAACCCGGGACCCCTAATGAGCAGTTCTTC

v_call: TRBV14
clone_size: few
j_call: TRBJ2-7
cdr3_length: 14
d_call: -
cdr3_aa: CASSQGGSKYEQYF
cdr3_nt: TGTGCCAGCAGCCAAGGCGGCTCTAAATACGAGCAGTACTTC

v_call: TRBV7-9
clone_size: -
j_call: TRBJ1-1
cdr3_length: 14
d_call: -
cdr3_aa: CASSERGQGTEAFF
cdr3_nt: TGTGCCAGCAGCGAACGAGGCCAGGGCACTGAAGCTTTCTTT

v_call: TRBV6-1
clone_size: few
j_call: TRBJ1-4
cdr3_length: 15
d_call: -
cdr3_aa: CATSPVDRKNEKLFF
cdr3_nt: TGTGCCACCTCCCCGGTGGACAGAAAAAATGAAAAACTGTTTTTT

v_call: TRBV10-3
clone_size: -
j_call: TRBJ2-1
cdr3_length: 12
d_call: -
cdr3_aa: CAISDLYNEQFF
cdr3_nt: TGTGCCATCAGTGACCTCTACAATGAGCAGTTCTTC

v_call: TRBV20-1
clone_size: many
j_call: TRBJ2-7
cdr3_length: 14
d_call: -
cdr3_aa: CSARKWRDRFEQYF
cdr3_nt: TGCAGTGCCCGGAAGTGGCGGGATCGGTTCGAGCAGTACTTC

v_call: TRBV5-6
clone_size: -
j_call: TRBJ2-7
cdr3_length: 16
d_call: TRBD2
cdr3_aa: CASSLYGIGGADEQYF
cdr3_nt: TGTGCCAGCAGCTTGTACGGGATCGGGGGGGCGGACGAGCAGTACTTC

v_call: TRBV28
clone_size: -
j_call: TRBJ1-1
cdr3_length: 15
d_call: -
cdr3_aa: CASSTGGGGSTEAFF
cdr3_nt: TGTGCCAGCAGTACGGGGGGGGGCGGGAGCACTGAAGCTTTCTTT

v_call: TRBV11-2
clone_size: many
j_call: TRBJ2-5
cdr3_length: 13
d_call: -
cdr3_aa: CASSLAYGETQYF
cdr3_nt: TGTGCCAGCAGCTTAGCTTATGGAGAGACCCAGTACTTC

v_call: TRBV2
clone_size: many
j_call: TRBJ1-1
cdr3_length: 12
d_call: -
cdr3_aa: CASSETNREAFF
cdr3_nt: TGTGCCAGCAGTGAGACAAATCGGGAAGCTTTCTTT

v_call: TRBV7-6
clone_size: many
j_call: TRBJ2-2
cdr3_length: 17
d_call: TRBD2
cdr3_aa: CASSLVSGRTNTGELFF
cdr3_nt: TGTGCCAGCAGCTTAGTCAGCGGGAGGACGAACACCGGGGAGCTGTTTTTT

v_call: TRBV28
clone_size: -
j_call: TRBJ2-3
cdr3_length: 15
d_call: -
cdr3_aa: CASSMVGGGSDTQYF
cdr3_nt: TGTGCCAGCAGTATGGTGGGAGGGGGTTCAGATACGCAGTATTTT

v_call: TRBV29-1
clone_size: many
j_call: TRBJ2-5
cdr3_length: 11
d_call: -
cdr3_aa: CSMGLGETQYF
cdr3_nt: TGCAGCATGGGCCTGGGAGAGACCCAGTACTTC

v_call: TRBV12-3/TRBV12-4
clone_size: -
j_call: TRBJ1-5
cdr3_length: 14
d_call: -
cdr3_aa: CASSNDRLNQPQHF
cdr3_nt: TGTGCCAGCAGTAACGACAGGTTAAATCAGCCCCAGCATTTT

v_call: TRBV9
clone_size: few
j_call: TRBJ1-2
cdr3_length: 15
d_call: -
cdr3_aa: CASSVAAGPNYGYTF
cdr3_nt: TGTGCCAGCAGCGTAGCGGCAGGGCCTAACTATGGCTACACCTTC

v_call: TRBV7-9
clone_size: many
j_call: TRBJ2-3
cdr3_length: 15
d_call: -
cdr3_aa: CASSLATGSTDTQYF
cdr3_nt: TGTGCCAGCAGCTTAGCTACGGGTAGCACAGATACGCAGTATTTT

v_call: TRBV6-9
clone_size: -
j_call: TRBJ1-4
cdr3_length: 15
d_call: -
cdr3_aa: CASSYLAGTREKLFF
cdr3_nt: TGTGCCAGCAGTTACTTGGCAGGGACAAGGGAAAAACTGTTTTTT

v_call: TRBV3-1
clone_size: many
j_call: TRBJ2-5
cdr3_length: 12
d_call: TRBD2
cdr3_aa: CASSQSGKTQYF
cdr3_nt: TGTGCCAGCAGCCAAAGCGGGAAGACCCAGTACTTC

v_call: TRBV7-9
clone_size: few
j_call: TRBJ2-1
cdr3_length: 13
d_call: -
cdr3_aa: CASSLALLDEQFF
cdr3_nt: TGTGCCAGCAGCTTAGCCCTCTTGGATGAGCAGTTCTTC

v_call: TRBV20-1
clone_size: few
j_call: TRBJ2-1
cdr3_length: 18
d_call: -
cdr3_aa: CSARALGGGRLRANEQFF
cdr3_nt: TGCAGTGCTAGGGCTCTGGGGGGTGGGCGACTAAGGGCCAATGAGCAGTTCTTC

v_call: TRBV28
clone_size: few
j_call: TRBJ1-2
cdr3_length: 13
d_call: -
cdr3_aa: CASRPSISPGYTF
cdr3_nt: TGTGCCAGCAGGCCCTCGATTTCCCCTGGCTACACCTTC